Shown below are 11 T cell receptor beta chains from a single sample sequenced in a study of blood T cell repertoires in COVID-19. Some clones are missing from TCRdb's copy, which holds only in-frame ones; the method was immunoSEQ multiplex PCR. Of 200,000 to 300,000 clones in the sample, approximately 86% were seen once. What was sequenced was peripheral blood. The receptors stem from a man aged 35-49 years who had recovered from COVID-19.

This chain uses TRBV5-6 with TRBJ2-3, with TRBD2 matching 8 bases. The CDR3 totals 17 residues. V shed 4 bases, J shed 5 bases, and the junction held 15 bases outside the gene matches. CDR1 SGHDT and CDR2 YYEEEE come from the germline V gene. This CDR3 is CASSLRSFFREGDTQYF. The CDR3 DNA follows: TGTGCCAGCAGCCTTAGGAGCTTTTTCCGGGAGGGAGATACGCAGTATTTT.

Only a few counts were recorded for this clone. The CDR3 protein is CASHAYEQYF. CDR3 DNA: TGTGCCTCACACGCCTACGAGCAGTACTTC. The V gene is TRBV6-5, the J gene TRBJ2-7; unclear D gene. Looked up from germline, CDR1 is MNHEY and CDR2 is SVGAGI. V was trimmed by 11 bases and J by 2 bases, leaving 7 bases between them. The CDR3 runs to 10 residues.

This clone has only a few counts. V usage is TRBV19 and J usage is TRBJ1-3; D remains unclear. Germline V gives CDR1 LNHDA, CDR2 SQIVND (reference sequence). The CDR3 spans 12 residues. V was clipped by 8 bases and J by 0 bases, with 5 bases between them. The CDR3 bases are TGTGCCAGTGGGCCCTCTGGAAACACCATATATTTT. This sequence encodes CASGPSGNTIYF.

The chain couples TRBV30 to TRBJ1-5; no firm D call. The ends were cut back, 0 bases at V and 3 bases at J, with 9 bases in the middle. This CDR3 is built from 14 residues. The V gene's germline CDR1 is GTSNPN and CDR2 SVGIG (reference sequence). The CDR3 nucleotides read TGTGCCTGGAGTGTTACGAGTAACAATCAGCCCCAGCATTTT. Encoded protein: CAWSVTSNNQPQHF.

The rearrangement links TRBV25-1 to TRBJ1-1; possibly TRBD1 for D (5 bases). Trimming pared 6 bases from V and 4 bases from J, leaving 12 bases between. Germline V gene data show CDR1 as MGHDK and CDR2 as SYGVNS. CDR3 size: 13 residues. The CDR3 DNA sequence: TGTGCCAGCAGGGGGGAGGTTGTCACTGAAGCTTTCTTT. Its translation: CASRGEVVTEAFF.

There are a few counts of this clone. V gene TRBV19 combines with J gene TRBJ2-1; 9 nucleotides line up with TRBD2. The V gene's germline CDR1 is LNHDA and CDR2 SQIVND (reference sequence). The CDR3 runs to 13 residues. V gave up 3 bases and J gave up 13 bases; unmatched junction bases: 7. The CDR3 is CASSILAGLYQFF. In DNA form, the CDR3 reads TGTGCCAGTAGTATTCTAGCGGGACTTTATCAGTTCTTC.

CDR3 bases: TGTGCCAGCAGCCTAACAGACAGGGAAGTTATCTATGGCTACACCTTC. Amino acids: CASSLTDREVIYGYTF. This rearrangement joins TRBV5-5 to TRBJ1-2; 7 positions agree with TRBD1. V shed 4 bases, J shed 4 bases, and the junction held 13 bases outside the gene matches. Germline V gene lookup returns CDR1 SGHKS and CDR2 YYEKEE (reference sequence). The CDR3 runs to 16 residues.

This chain connects TRBV9 to TRBJ2-7, with 12 nucleotides matching TRBD1. CDR3 length equals 14 residues. V trimming: 4 bases; J trimming: 7 bases; junction bases outside the gene matches: 6. The germline V gene encodes CDR1 SGDLS and CDR2 YYNGEE. The CDR3 loop is CASSQSGQGAEQYF. The CDR3 DNA sequence: TGTGCCAGCAGCCAATCGGGACAGGGGGCTGAGCAGTACTTC.

The CDR3 DNA reads TGCGCCAGCAGCCCTACGGACAGGGGGCTTAACTATGGCTACACCTTC. Translated: CASSPTDRGLNYGYTF. This chain joins TRBV4-1 and TRBJ1-2; 11 bases line up with TRBD1. V lost 4 bases and J lost 1; bases outside the gene matches: 5. Germline V gene data show CDR1 as MGHRA and CDR2 as YSYEKL. CDR3 length equals 16 residues.

The chain joins TRBV7-9 to TRBJ1-1; D remains unclear. The germline V gene has CDR1 SEHNR and CDR2 FQNEAQ (reference sequence). V gave up 5 bases and J gave up 3 bases, with 13 bases separating them. The CDR3 extends over 14 amino acids. DNA for the CDR3: TGTGCCAGCAGCCTCCGGCGGGATCACACTGAAGCTTTCTTT. Its translation: CASSLRRDHTEAFF. The full variable domain, its missing parts supplied by reference TRBV7-9 and TRBJ1-1, is DTGVSQNPRHKITKRGQNVTFRCDPISEHNRLYWYRQTLGQGPEFLTYFQNEAQLEKSRLLSDRFSAERPKGSFSTLEIQRTEQGDSAMYLCASSLRRDHTEAFFGQGTRLTVV.

The chain employs TRBV2 and TRBJ1-2, with 8 bases fitting TRBD1. CDR3 length equals 15 residues. V was pared by 3 bases and J by 3 bases, with 6 bases of the junction left unmatched. Germline CDR1 and CDR2: SNHLY and FYNNEI. The CDR3 loop is CASSDNRGGDYGYTF. The CDR3 DNA reads as TGTGCCAGCAGTGATAACAGGGGGGGCGACTATGGCTACACCTTC. Together with reference TRBV2 and TRBJ1-2, the CDR3 gives the full variable domain: EPEVTQTPSHQVTQMGQEVILRCVPISNHLYFYWYRQILGQKVEFLVSFYNNEISEKSEIFDDQFSVERPDGSNFTLKIRSTKLEDSAMYFCASSDNRGGDYGYTFGSGTRLTVV.